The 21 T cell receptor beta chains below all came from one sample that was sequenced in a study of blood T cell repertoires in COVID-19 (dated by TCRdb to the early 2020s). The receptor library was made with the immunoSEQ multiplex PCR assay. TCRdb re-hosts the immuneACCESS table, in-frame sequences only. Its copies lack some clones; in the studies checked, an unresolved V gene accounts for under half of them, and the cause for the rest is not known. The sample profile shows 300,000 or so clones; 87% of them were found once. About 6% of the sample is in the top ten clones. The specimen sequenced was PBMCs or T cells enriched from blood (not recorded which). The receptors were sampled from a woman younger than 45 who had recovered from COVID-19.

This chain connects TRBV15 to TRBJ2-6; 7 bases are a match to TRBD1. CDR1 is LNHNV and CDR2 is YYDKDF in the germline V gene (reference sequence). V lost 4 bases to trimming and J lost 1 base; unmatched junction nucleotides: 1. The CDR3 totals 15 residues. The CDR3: CATSTTGSGANVLTF. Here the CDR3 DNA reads TGTGCCACCAGCACGACAGGGTCTGGGGCCAACGTCCTGACTTTC. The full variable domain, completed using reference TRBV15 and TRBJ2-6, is DAMVIQNPRYQVTQFGKPVTLSCSQTLNHNVMYWYQQKSSQAPKLLFHYYDKDFNNEADTPDNFQSRRPNTSFCFLDIRSPGLGDTAMYLCATSTTGSGANVLTFGAGSRLTVL.

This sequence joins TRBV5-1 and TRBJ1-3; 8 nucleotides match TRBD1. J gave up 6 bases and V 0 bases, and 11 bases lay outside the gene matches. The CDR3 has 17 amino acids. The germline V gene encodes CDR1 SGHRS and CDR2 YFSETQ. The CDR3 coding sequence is TGCGCCAGCAGCTTGGAGTGGGGGACAGGAAGAGAAAACACCATATATTTT. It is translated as CASSLEWGTGRENTIYF. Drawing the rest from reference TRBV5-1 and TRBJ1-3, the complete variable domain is KAGVTQTPRYLIKTRGQQVTLSCSPISGHRSVSWYQQTPGQGLQFLFEYFSETQRNKGNFPGRFSGRQFSNSRSEMNVSTLELGDSALYLCASSLEWGTGRENTIYFGEGSWLTVV.

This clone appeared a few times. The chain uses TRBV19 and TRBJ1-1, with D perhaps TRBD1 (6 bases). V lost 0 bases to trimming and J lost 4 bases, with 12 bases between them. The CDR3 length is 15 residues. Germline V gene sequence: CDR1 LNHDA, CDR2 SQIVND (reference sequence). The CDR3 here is CASSIEGGRVTEAFF. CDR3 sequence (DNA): TGTGCCAGTAGTATAGAGGGGGGGCGCGTCACTGAAGCTTTCTTT. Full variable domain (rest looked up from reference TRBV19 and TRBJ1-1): DGGITQSPKYLFRKEGQNVTLSCEQNLNHDAMYWYRQDPGQGLRLIYYSQIVNDFQKGDIAEGYSVSREKKESFPLTVTSAQKNPTAFYLCASSIEGGRVTEAFFGQGTRLTVV.

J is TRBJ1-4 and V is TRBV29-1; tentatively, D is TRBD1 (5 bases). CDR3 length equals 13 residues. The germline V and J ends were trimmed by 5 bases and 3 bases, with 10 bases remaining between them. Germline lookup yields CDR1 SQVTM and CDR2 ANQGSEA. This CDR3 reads CSVRGTANEKLFF. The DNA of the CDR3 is TGCAGCGTTAGGGGTACTGCTAATGAAAAACTGTTTTTT.

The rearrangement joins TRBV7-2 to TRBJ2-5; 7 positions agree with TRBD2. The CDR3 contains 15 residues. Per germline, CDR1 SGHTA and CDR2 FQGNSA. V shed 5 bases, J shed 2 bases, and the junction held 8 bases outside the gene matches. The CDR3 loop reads CASSPGGSGQETQYF. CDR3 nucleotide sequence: TGTGCCAGCAGCCCCGGGGGTAGCGGGCAAGAGACCCAGTACTTC.

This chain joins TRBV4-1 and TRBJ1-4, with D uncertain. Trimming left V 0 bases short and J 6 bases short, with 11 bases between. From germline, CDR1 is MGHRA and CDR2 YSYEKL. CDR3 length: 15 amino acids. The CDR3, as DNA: TGCGCCAGCAGCCAAGATCATACAGACGATGAAAAACTGTTTTTT. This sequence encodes CASSQDHTDDEKLFF.

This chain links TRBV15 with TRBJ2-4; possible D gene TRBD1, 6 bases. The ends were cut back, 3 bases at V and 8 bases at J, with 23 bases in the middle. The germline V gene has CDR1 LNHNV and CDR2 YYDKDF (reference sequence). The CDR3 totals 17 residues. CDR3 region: CATSSPWDTSQRDIQYF. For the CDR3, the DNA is TGTGCCACCAGCAGTCCTTGGGACACCTCCCAACGTGACATTCAGTACTTC.

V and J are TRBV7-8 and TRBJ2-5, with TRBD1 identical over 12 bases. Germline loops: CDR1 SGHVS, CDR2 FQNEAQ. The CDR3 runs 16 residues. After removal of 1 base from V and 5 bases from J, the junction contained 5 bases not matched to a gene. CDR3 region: CASSLGGTGGQETQYF. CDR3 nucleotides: TGTGCCAGCAGCTTAGGTGGGACAGGGGGCCAGGAGACCCAGTACTTC.

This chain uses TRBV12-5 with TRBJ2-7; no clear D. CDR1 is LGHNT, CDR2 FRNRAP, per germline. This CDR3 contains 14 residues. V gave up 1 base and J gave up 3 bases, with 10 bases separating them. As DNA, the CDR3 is TGTGCTAGTGGTTTGGGGGTACAGAGCTACGAGCAGTACTTC. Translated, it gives CASGLGVQSYEQYF.

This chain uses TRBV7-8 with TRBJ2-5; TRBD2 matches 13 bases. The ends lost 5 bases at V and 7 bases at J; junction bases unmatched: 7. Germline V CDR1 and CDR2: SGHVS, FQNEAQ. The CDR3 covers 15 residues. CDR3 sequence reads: CASSKGLAGYGTQYF. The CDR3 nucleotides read TGTGCCAGCAGCAAGGGACTAGCGGGGTATGGGACCCAGTACTTC.

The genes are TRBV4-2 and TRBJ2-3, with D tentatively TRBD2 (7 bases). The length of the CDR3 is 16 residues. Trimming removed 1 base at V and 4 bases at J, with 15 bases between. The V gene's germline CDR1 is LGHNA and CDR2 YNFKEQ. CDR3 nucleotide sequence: TGTGCCAGCAGCCAAGCGGCGGGGGCCGGGGCAGATACGCAGTATTTT. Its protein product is CASSQAAGAGADTQYF.

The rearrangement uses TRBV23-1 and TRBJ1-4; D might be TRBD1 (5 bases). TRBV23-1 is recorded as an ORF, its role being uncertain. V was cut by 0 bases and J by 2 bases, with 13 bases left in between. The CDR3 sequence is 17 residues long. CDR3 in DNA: TGCGCCAGCAGTCAATCGCCCAGGGTGTCGACTAATGAAAAACTGTTTTTT. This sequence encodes CASSQSPRVSTNEKLFF.

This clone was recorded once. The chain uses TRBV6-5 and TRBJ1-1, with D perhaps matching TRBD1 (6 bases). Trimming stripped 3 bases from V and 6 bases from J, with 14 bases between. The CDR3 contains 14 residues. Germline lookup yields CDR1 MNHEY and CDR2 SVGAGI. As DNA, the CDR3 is TGTGCCAGCAGTTATACCGACAGGACCCCTGAAGCTTTCTTT. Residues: CASSYTDRTPEAFF.

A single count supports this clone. This CDR3 reads CASSIGGFNEKLFF. CDR3 DNA sequence: TGTGCCAGCAGTATAGGGGGATTTAATGAAAAACTGTTTTTT. V gene TRBV28 combines with J gene TRBJ1-4; TRBD1 is a possible D gene (6 bases). From germline, CDR1 is MDHEN and CDR2 SYDVKM. The CDR3 length is 14 residues. Trimming took off 5 bases at V and 4 bases at J, with 11 bases between the two ends.

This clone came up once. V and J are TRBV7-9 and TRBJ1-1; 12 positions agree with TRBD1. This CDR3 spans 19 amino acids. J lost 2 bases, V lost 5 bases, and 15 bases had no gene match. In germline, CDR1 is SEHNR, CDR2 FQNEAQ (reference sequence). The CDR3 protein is CASSPSGTGGAGGNTEAFF. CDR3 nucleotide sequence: TGTGCCAGCAGCCCCTCCGGGACAGGGGGCGCGGGAGGTAACACTGAAGCTTTCTTT.

CDR3 residues: CASSLGQADGYTF. The CDR3 DNA reads TGTGCCAGTAGTCTGGGACAGGCCGATGGCTACACCTTC. V usage is TRBV19 and J usage is TRBJ1-2; 8 bases match TRBD1. The V gene's germline CDR1 is LNHDA and CDR2 SQIVND (reference sequence). This CDR3 is 13 amino acids long. V lost 5 bases, J lost 6 bases, and 5 bases stayed unmatched.

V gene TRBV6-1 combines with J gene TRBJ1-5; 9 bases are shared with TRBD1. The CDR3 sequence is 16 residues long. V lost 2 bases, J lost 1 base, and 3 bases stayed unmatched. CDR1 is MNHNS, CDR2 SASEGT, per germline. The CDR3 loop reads CASSEWGQGSNQPQHF. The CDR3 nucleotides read TGTGCCAGCAGTGAATGGGGACAGGGCAGCAATCAGCCCCAGCATTTT.

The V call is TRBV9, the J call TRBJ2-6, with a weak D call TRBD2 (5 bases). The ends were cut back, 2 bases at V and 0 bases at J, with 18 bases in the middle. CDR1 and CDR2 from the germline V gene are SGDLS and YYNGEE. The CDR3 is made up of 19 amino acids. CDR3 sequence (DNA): TGTGCCAGCAGCGTCAAAACTGATGGAGGCACCTCTGGGGCCAACGTCCTGACTTTC. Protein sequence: CASSVKTDGGTSGANVLTF.

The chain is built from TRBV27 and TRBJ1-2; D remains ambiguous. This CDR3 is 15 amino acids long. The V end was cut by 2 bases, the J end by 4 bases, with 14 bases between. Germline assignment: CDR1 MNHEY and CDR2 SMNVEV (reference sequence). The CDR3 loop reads CASSLRGDGSYGYTF. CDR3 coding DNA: TGTGCCAGCAGTTTACGGGGAGACGGGAGCTATGGCTACACCTTC.

The CDR3 sequence: CASSFGQGTEQYF. For the CDR3, the DNA is TGTGCCAGCAGTTTCGGACAGGGTACCGAGCAGTACTTC. The chain joins TRBV27 to TRBJ2-7; 8 bases agree with TRBD1. Unmatched junction bases numbered 4, after V lost 3 bases and J lost 6 bases. The V gene's germline CDR1 is MNHEY and CDR2 SMNVEV (reference sequence). The CDR3 contains 13 residues.

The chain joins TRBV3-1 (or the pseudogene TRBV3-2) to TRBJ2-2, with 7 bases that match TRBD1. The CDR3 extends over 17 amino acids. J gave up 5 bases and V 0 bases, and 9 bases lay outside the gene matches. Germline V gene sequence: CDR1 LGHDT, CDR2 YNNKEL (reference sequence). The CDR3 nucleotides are TGTGCCAGCAGCCAAGATATGAGACAGGGATCAACCGGGGAGCTGTTTTTT. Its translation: CASSQDMRQGSTGELFF.